The next 2 T cell receptor beta chains were all read from a single sample in a study of blood T cell repertoires in COVID-19. Some clones are missing from TCRdb's copy, which holds only in-frame ones; the method was immunoSEQ multiplex PCR. The sample records 180,000 or so clones, 86% being singletons. The sample comprised PBMCs or T cells enriched from blood (not recorded which). The receptors come from a man aged 35 to 55 with acute COVID-19.

The V gene is TRBV10-2, the J gene TRBJ2-7, with 8 bases aligning to TRBD1. Unmatched junction bases numbered 9, after V lost 5 bases and J lost 9 bases. Germline V gene lookup returns CDR1 WSHSY and CDR2 SAAADI. The CDR3 spans 13 residues. CDR3 DNA sequence: TGCGCCAGCAGTACCGGGACAGGACGACGGCAGTACTTC. It specifies CASSTGTGRRQYF.

The rearrangement uses TRBV29-1 and TRBJ1-2; TRBD1 might be the D (6 bases). Germline CDR1 and CDR2: SQVTM and ANQGSEA. The CDR3 extends over 14 amino acids. Trimming pared 1 base from V and 5 bases from J, leaving 14 bases between. Written as DNA, the CDR3 is TGCAGCGTTGAAGGCTACAGGGAAAAGTATGGCTACACCTTC. Translated: CSVEGYREKYGYTF.